This T cell receptor (beta chain) was recovered during a study of T cell repertoires in cytomegalovirus infection. Study details: Recently identified HLA-C-restricted CMV epitopes were used, and well-studied HLA-B-restricted CMV epitopes were used as well. TCR beta signatures that were public indicated CMV infection and matching HLA type.

Study results and caveats: HLA-C-restricted CMV-specific TCR beta clonotypes were dominant in the ex vivo response. Using cumulative public TCR beta family frequency, the authors identified those who carried CMV together with the relevant HLA.

This clonotype has only a few counts. Antigen: not known. Germline CDR1 SGHVS, CDR2 FNYEAQ. Trimming cost V 5 bases and J 5 bases; bases outside gene matches: 6. The CDR3 is made up of 14 amino acids. TCRdb re-derived calls from the reads in MiXCR, one entry per CDR3 protein. This table has fewer than 1,000,000 distinct CDR3 sequences, roughly 31% appearing once. This chain connects TRBV7-6 to TRBJ2-5; 9 bases line up with TRBD1. This receptor was taken from a human donor in good health (CMV status not recorded). Some clones in this sample may be carry-over from other donors' samples. Sequencing was performed on cultured CD8+ T cells from PBMCs, taken from culture after CMV antigen stimulation. The CDR3 coding sequence is TGTGCCAGCAGCGGGACAGGGAATGTGGAGACCCAGTACTTC. Protein: CASSGTGNVETQYF. The variable domain in full, with the rest retrieved from reference TRBV7-6 and TRBJ2-5, is GAGVSQSPRYKVTKRGQDVALRCDPISGHVSLYWYRQALGQGPEFLTYFNYEAQQDKSGLPNDRFSAERPEGSISTLTIQRTEQRDSAMYRCASSGTGNVETQYFGPGTRLLVL.